Presented here are 12 T cell receptor beta chains from one specimen sequenced in a study of T cell repertoires in cytomegalovirus infection. For these TCRs, the target antigens are not known. TCRdb redid the calling of the reads with MiXCR, one entry per CDR3 protein. The profile shows about 330,000 distinct CDR3 sequences, about a third of them singletons. The sequences come from cultured PBMCs, collected from culture after CMV antigen stimulation. The receptor set was obtained from a human donor in good health (CMV status not recorded). Some clones in this sample may be carry-over from other donors' samples.

The V and J genes are TRBV19 and TRBJ1-1; TRBD1 aligns across 7 bases. Trimming at V came to 5 bases and at J to 3 bases, leaving 6 bases not matched to a gene. In germline, CDR1 is LNHDA, CDR2 SQIVND (reference sequence). The CDR3 length is 14 residues. This CDR3 reads CASSPDRVDTEAFF. CDR3 sequence (DNA): TGTGCCAGTAGTCCCGACAGGGTGGACACTGAAGCTTTCTTT.

V is TRBV6-2 or TRBV6-3 and J is TRBJ1-1; weak D call: TRBD1 (6 bases). Germline CDR1 MNHEY, CDR2 SVGEGT. The CDR3 has 16 residues. The V end lost 3 bases, the J end lost 1 base, and 15 bases lay between the germline ends. The CDR3 coding sequence is TGTGCCAGCAGTTATTCCGCTTCCAGGGGGAACACTGAAGCTTTCTTT. It codes for CASSYSASRGNTEAFF.

V usage is TRBV6-2 or TRBV6-3 and J usage is TRBJ2-7; D is unresolved. CDR1 is MNHEY, CDR2 SVGEGT, per germline. CDR3 length: 17 amino acids. V dropped 0 bases and J dropped 1 base, with 16 bases sitting between them. The CDR3: CASSYSRYDLGSYEQYV. Written as DNA, the CDR3 is TGTGCCAGCAGTTACTCGAGGTATGATCTAGGGTCCTACGAGCAGTACGTC.

This clonotype came up a few times. This chain links TRBV20-1 with TRBJ2-1; 8 bases are a match to TRBD2. This CDR3 comprises 15 residues. CDR1 is DFQATT, CDR2 SNEGSKA, per germline (reference sequence). V shed 3 bases, J shed 3 bases, and the junction held 7 bases outside the gene matches. The CDR3 bases are TGCAGTGCTAGGACCCGGGAGGGCCGCTACAATGAGCAGTTCTTC. It encodes CSARTREGRYNEQFF.

This clonotype showed up just a few times. CDR3 DNA sequence: TGTGCCTGGGAAAGGACGTATAACACTGAAGCTTTCTTT. This sequence encodes CAWERTYNTEAFF. V is TRBV30 and J is TRBJ1-1; D remains unclear. The CDR3 runs 13 residues. Per germline, CDR1 GTSNPN and CDR2 SVGIG (reference sequence). The V and J ends lost 5 bases and 2 bases respectively, with 12 bases between them.

The chain joins TRBV30 to TRBJ1-1; D gene unclear. V lost 3 bases, J lost 3 bases, and 11 bases lay in between. The V gene's germline CDR1 is GTSNPN and CDR2 SVGIG (reference sequence). This CDR3 region has 13 residues. CDR3 in amino acids: CAWRRTIDTEAFF. CDR3 in DNA: TGTGCCTGGAGGAGGACCATAGACACTGAAGCTTTCTTT.

This chain uses TRBV14 with TRBJ2-1; D may be TRBD2 (5 bases). The CDR3 covers 16 residues. Looked up from germline, CDR1 is SGHDN and CDR2 is FVKESK. V gave up 3 bases and J gave up 4 bases, with 16 bases separating them. CDR3 loop: CASSQQAGRGYNEQFF. The CDR3 coding sequence is TGTGCCAGCAGCCAGCAGGCGGGCCGCGGATACAATGAGCAGTTCTTC.

The V and J genes are TRBV7-2 and TRBJ1-2, with D perhaps TRBD1 (6 bases). CDR1 and CDR2 from the germline V gene are SGHTA and FQGNSA. Trimming shortened V by 1 base and J by 7 bases, and 10 bases separated the two germline ends. This CDR3 contains 13 residues. This chain's CDR3 is CASSLVSGAGYTF. The CDR3 DNA follows: TGTGCCAGCAGCTTAGTTTCGGGGGCTGGCTACACCTTC.

This clonotype was counted a few times. J is TRBJ1-1 and V is TRBV5-1; D is possibly TRBD1 (5 bases). The CDR3 is made up of 14 amino acids. CDR1 is SGHRS and CDR2 is YFSETQ in the germline V gene. Trimming removed 4 bases from V and 2 bases from J, with 12 bases in between. CDR3 coding DNA: TGCGCCAGCAGCGCCGGGACGGATAACACTGAAGCTTTCTTT. It encodes CASSAGTDNTEAFF.

This clonotype has a count of ten or more. The chain is built from TRBV7-2 and TRBJ1-2; a weak D match, TRBD1 (5 bases). CDR3 length: 16 residues. V lost 0 bases and J 7 bases, leaving 18 bases between the germline ends. Germline values: CDR1 SGHTA, CDR2 FQGNSA. This CDR3 reads CASSLALGRESRGYTF. Written as DNA, the CDR3 is TGTGCCAGCAGCTTAGCGCTCGGCAGGGAAAGTCGTGGCTACACCTTC.

The chain couples TRBV14 to TRBJ2-1, with 7 nucleotides matching TRBD2. This CDR3 has 15 amino acids. Germline CDR1 reads SGHDN; CDR2 reads FVKESK. J was trimmed by 4 bases and V by 3 bases; bases with no gene match: 6. CDR3 DNA: TGTGCCAGCAGCCAGACTAGCTTGGTTTACAATGAGCAGTTCTTC. As protein: CASSQTSLVYNEQFF.

The CDR3: CAISDPTVGGTGHTEAFF. CDR3 coding DNA: TGTGCCATCAGTGACCCAACAGTGGGGGGGACAGGGCACACTGAAGCTTTCTTT. The rearrangement uses TRBV10-3 and TRBJ1-1; 9 positions agree with TRBD1. Germline loops: CDR1 ENHRY, CDR2 SYGVKD. The CDR3 has 18 residues. Losses at the gene ends were 3 bases for V and 3 bases for J; bases not matched to a gene: 14.